The 3 T cell receptor beta chains presented below share a single source sample, sequenced in a study of T cells in women clearing cervical HPV infection. Here immunoSEQ multiplex PCR was the method, and the copy in TCRdb shows in-frame clones only, minus some. This sample carries tens of thousands of clones, with about 8.1% going to the ten biggest clones. Specimen: blood buffy coat. Receptors originate from a woman between 18 and 70 years old with a cervical HPV16 infection that either progressed to CIN3+ or cleared (not recorded which).

For this clone: The read ends 3 residues early relative to the CDR3; the germline J gene fills the gap. The chain couples TRBV5-1 to TRBJ2-2, with 12 bases fitting TRBD1. The CDR3 covers 17 residues. Germline values: CDR1 SGHRS, CDR2 YFSETQ. After removal of 2 bases from V and 6 bases from J, the junction contained 8 bases not matched to a gene. The chain's CDR3 is CASSFFPGQGASGELFF. The sequenced part of the CDR3 DNA is TGCGCCAGCAGCTTTTTCCCGGGACAGGGGGCGTCCGGGGAG. The complete variable domain, with remaining parts taken from reference TRBV5-1 and TRBJ2-2, reads KAGVTQTPRYLIKTRGQQVTLSCSPISGHRSVSWYQQTPGQGLQFLFEYFSETQRNKGNFPGRFSGRQFSNSRSEMNVSTLELGDSALYLCASSFFPGQGASGELFFGEGSRLTVL.

With regard to this clone: The missing CDR3 end, 3 residues past where the read stops, is filled in from the germline J gene. This sequence joins TRBV20-1 and TRBJ2-2; D ambiguous. Trimming shortened V by 6 bases and J by 5 bases, and 10 bases separated the two germline ends. Germline V gene data show CDR1 as DFQATT and CDR2 as SNEGSKA (reference sequence). The CDR3 is 12 amino acids. The CDR3 DNA, read in part, is TGCAGTGCGGGTGAAGGGACCGGGGAG. This translates into CSAGEGTGE. The whole CDR3 sequence reads CSAGEGTGELFF.

With regard to this clone: The observed sequence ends 3 residues before the CDR3 terminus, with the missing tail filled in from the germline J gene. The gene calls are TRBV19 and TRBJ2-7, with 7 bases lining up with TRBD1. This CDR3 contains 12 residues. V gave up 3 bases and J gave up 6 bases; unmatched junction bases: 2. Germline V gene data show CDR1 as LNHDA and CDR2 as SQIVND (reference sequence). The chain's CDR3 is CASSMRGLEQYF. CDR3 DNA, as far as it was read: TGTGCCAGTAGTATGAGGGGGCTCGAG.